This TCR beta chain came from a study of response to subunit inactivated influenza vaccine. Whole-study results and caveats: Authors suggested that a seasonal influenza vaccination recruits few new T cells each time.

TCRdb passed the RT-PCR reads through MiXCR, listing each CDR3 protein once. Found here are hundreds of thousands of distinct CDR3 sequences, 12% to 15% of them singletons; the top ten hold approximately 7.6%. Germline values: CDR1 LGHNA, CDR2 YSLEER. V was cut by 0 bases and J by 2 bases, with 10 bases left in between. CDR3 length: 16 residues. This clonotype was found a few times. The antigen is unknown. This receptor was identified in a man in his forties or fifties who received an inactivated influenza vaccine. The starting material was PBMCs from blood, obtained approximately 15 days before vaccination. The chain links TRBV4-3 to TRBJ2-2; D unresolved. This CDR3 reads CASSQDRADNTGELFF. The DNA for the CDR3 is TGCGCCAGCAGCCAAGATAGGGCCGATAACACCGGGGAGCTGTTTTTT.